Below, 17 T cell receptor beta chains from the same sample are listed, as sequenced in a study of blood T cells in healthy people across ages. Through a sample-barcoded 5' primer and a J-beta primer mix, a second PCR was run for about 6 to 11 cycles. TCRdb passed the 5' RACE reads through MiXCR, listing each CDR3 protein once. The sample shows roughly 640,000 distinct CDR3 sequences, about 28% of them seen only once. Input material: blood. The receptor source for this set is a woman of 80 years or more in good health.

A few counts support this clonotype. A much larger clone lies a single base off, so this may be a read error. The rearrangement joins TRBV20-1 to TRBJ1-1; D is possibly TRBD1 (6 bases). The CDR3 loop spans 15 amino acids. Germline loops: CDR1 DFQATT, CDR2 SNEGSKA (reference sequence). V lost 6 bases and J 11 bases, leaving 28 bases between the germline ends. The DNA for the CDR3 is TGCAGTGCGCCCGGGGGGGGCTCCGAGCCCGAGGATGCTTTCTTT. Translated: CSAPGGGSEPEDAFF.

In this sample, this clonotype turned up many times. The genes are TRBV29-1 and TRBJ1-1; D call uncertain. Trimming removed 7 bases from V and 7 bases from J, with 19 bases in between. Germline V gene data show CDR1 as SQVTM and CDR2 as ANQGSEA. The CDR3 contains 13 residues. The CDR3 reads CSAGTGISGEAFF. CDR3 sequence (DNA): TGCAGCGCCGGAACCGGGATATCAGGTGAAGCTTTCTTT.

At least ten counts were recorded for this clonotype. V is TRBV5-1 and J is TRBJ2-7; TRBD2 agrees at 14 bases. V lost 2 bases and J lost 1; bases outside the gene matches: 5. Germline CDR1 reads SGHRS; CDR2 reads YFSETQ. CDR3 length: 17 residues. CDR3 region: CASSFGLAGGYSYEQYF. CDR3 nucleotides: TGCGCCAGCAGCTTCGGACTAGCGGGGGGATATTCCTACGAGCAGTACTTC.

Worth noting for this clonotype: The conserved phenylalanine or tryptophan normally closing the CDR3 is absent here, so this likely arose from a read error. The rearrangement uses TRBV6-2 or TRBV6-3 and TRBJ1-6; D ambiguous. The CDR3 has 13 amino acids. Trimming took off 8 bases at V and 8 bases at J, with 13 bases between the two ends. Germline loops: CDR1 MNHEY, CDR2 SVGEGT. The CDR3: CASVLAGDSPLHC. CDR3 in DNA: TGTGCCAGCGTCTTGGCAGGAGATTCACCCCTCCACTGT.

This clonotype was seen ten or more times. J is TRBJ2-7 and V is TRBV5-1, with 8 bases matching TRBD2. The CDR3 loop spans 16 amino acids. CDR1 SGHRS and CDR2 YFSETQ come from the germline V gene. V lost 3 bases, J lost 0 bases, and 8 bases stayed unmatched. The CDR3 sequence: CASSSLGGGYSYEQYF. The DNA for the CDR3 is TGCGCCAGCAGCTCCCTCGGCGGGGGGTACTCCTACGAGCAGTACTTC.

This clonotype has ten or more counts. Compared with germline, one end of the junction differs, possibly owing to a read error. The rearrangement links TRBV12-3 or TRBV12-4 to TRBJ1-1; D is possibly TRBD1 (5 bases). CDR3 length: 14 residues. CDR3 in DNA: TGTGCCAGCAGTTTAAGGGGACCGAACAGTGAAGCTTTCTTT. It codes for CASSLRGPNSEAFF.

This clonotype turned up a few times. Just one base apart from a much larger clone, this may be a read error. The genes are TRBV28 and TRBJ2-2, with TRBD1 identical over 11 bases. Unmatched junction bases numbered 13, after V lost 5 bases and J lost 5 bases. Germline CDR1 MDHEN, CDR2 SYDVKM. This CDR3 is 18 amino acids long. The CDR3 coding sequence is TGTGCCAGCAGTCGCGGGCCCGGACAGGGGGCTGCTACCGGGGAGCTGTTTTTT. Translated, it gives CASSRGPGQGAATGELFF. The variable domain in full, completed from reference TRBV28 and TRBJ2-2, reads DVKVTQSSRYLVKRTGEKVFLECVQDMDHENMFWYRQDPGLGLRLIYFSYDVKMKEKGDIPEGYSVSREKKERFSLILESASTNQTSMYLCASSRGPGQGAATGELFFGEGSRLTVL.

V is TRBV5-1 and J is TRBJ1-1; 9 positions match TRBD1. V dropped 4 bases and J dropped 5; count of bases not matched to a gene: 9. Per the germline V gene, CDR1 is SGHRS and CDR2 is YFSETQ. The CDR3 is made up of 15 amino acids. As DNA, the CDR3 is TGCGCCAGCAGCGCCGACAGGGGGGAGTATACTGAAGCTTTCTTT. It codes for CASSADRGEYTEAFF.

In nucleotides, the CDR3 is TGTGCCAGCAGCATCATCTCGACAGGGGCGGAGGGCTACACCTTC. Its protein product is CASSIISTGAEGYTF. The chain is built from TRBV11-2 and TRBJ1-2; 8 bases align to TRBD1. The V gene end was trimmed by 5 bases and the J gene end by 8 bases; junction bases not matched to a gene: 13. The CDR3 sequence is 15 residues long. Germline V gene data show CDR1 as SGHAT and CDR2 as FQNNGV.

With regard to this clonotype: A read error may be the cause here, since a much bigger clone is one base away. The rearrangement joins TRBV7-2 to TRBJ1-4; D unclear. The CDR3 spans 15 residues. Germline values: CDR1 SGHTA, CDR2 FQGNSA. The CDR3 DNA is TGTGCCAGCAGCTCCGGACGGAATCCAAATGAAAAACGGTTTTTT. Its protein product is CASSSGRNPNEKRFF.

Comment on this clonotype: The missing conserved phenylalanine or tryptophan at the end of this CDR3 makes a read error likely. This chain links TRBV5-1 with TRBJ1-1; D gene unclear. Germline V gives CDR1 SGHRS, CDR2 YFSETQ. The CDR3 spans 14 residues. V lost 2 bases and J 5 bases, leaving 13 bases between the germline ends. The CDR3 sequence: CASSLKPEGTEAFC. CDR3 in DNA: TGCGCCAGCAGCTTAAAGCCAGAAGGGACTGAAGCTTTCTGT.

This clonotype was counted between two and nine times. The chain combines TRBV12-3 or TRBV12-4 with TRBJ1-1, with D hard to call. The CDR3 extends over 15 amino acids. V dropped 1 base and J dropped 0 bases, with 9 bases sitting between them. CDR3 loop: CASSLVRALNTEAFF. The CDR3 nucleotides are TGTGCCAGCAGTTTAGTTAGGGCACTGAACACTGAAGCTTTCTTT.

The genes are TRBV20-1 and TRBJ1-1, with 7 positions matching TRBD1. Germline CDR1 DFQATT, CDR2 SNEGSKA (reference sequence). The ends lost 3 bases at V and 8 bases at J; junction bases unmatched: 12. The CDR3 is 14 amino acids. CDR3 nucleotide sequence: TGCAGTGCTAGGGATAGGACAGGACGCCCCGAAGCTTTCTTT. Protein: CSARDRTGRPEAFF.

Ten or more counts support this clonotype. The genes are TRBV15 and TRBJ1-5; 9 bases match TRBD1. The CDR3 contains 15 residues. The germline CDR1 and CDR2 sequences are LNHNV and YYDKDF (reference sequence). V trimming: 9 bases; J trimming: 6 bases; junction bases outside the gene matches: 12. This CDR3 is CATQGGGQGSQPQHF. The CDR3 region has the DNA TGTGCCACTCAGGGGGGGGGACAGGGTTCTCAGCCCCAGCATTTT.

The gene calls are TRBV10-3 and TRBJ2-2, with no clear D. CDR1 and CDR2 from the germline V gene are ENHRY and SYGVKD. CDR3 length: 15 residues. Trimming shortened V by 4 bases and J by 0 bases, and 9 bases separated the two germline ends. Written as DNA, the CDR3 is TGTGCCATCAGTGTTGGAACGGCGAACACCGGGGAGCTGTTTTTT. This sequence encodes CAISVGTANTGELFF.

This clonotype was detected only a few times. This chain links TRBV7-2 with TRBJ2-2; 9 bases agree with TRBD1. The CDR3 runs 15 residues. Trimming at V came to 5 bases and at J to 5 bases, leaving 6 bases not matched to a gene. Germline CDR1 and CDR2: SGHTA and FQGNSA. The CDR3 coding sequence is TGTGCCAGCAGCGGAACAGGGGGCCGAACCGGGGAGCTGTTTTTT. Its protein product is CASSGTGGRTGELFF.

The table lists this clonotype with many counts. CDR3: CASSQQGLYEQYF. The CDR3 nucleotides read TGTGCCAGCAGCCAACAGGGGTTATACGAGCAGTACTTC. This chain uses TRBV3-1 with TRBJ2-7; tentatively, D is TRBD1 (6 bases). This CDR3 is built from 13 residues. In germline, CDR1 is LGHDT, CDR2 YNNKEL (reference sequence). Trimming cost V 2 bases and J 4 bases, with 9 bases left between them.